This TCR beta chain is drawn from a study of cytomegalovirus exposure and HLA in healthy donors. Across the whole study: It was reported in a later analysis that the same platform had been used for the 120 or so validation repertoires as for the approximately 670 first-cohort repertoires. Study results and limitations: Per published reports, the classifier diagnosed cytomegalovirus status with high specificity and sensitivity. According to the study, about 180 TCR beta chains were cytomegalovirus-associated.

V trimming: 4 bases; J trimming: 0 bases; junction bases outside the gene matches: 4. There are 14 residues in the CDR3. Germline V gene lookup returns CDR1 GTSNPN and CDR2 SVGIG (reference sequence). Here immunoSEQ multiplex PCR was the method, and the copy in TCRdb shows in-frame clones only, minus some. The data contain approximately 270,000 clones, more than 75% of them singletons. On this clone: Its antigen is still unknown.

Material: PBMCs. The rearrangement uses TRBV30 and TRBJ2-3, with 7 positions matching TRBD1. The source is a man in his late teens or twenties in good health and CMV-seropositive. CDR3 sequence: CAWNKQGSTDTQYF. CDR3 nucleotide sequence: TGTGCCTGGAACAAACAGGGGAGCACAGATACGCAGTATTTT.